The entry that follows covers one TCR beta chain sequence. Antigen specificity is unknown. The template used for profiling TCR beta VDJ and CDR3 was genomic DNA. TCRdb re-derived calls from the reads in MiXCR, one entry per CDR3 protein. The sample records about 160,000 distinct CDR3 sequences, 45% to 55% being singletons. All patients picked for sequencing had shown, by flow cytometry, an expansion of CD8+CD57+ cells. The sample comes from a study of CD8+CD57+ T cells in acquired aplastic anemia. In germline, CDR1 is SNHLY, CDR2 FYNNEI. The V and J ends lost 7 bases and 0 bases respectively, with 13 bases between them. The CDR3 length is 14 residues. The study, taken as a whole, reports: Almost 30 sequences, all CD8+ CDR3, were shared between patients and controls.

This chain connects TRBV2 to TRBJ2-7; D gene ambiguous. The receptor's source is a human donor with aplastic anemia. Source material: sorted CD4+, CD8+, or CD8+CD57+ T cells (not recorded which) from PBMCs. This CDR3 is CASKLSPPSYEQYF. The CDR3 DNA follows: TGTGCCAGCAAGCTTTCGCCCCCCTCCTACGAGCAGTACTTC.